This T cell receptor beta chain derives from a study of shared clonotypes between healthy human individuals. Germline CDR1 MNHEY, CDR2 SVGAGI. The CDR3 is 12 amino acids. With 5 bases removed from V and 7 bases from J, the gap between germline ends came to 11 bases. Study findings and constraints: Clonotypes that were shared across four donors made up approximately 5% of naive CD4 clonotypes. All-four-donor shared clonotypes had higher generation probabilities than non-shared clonotypes did.

A remark on this clone: Its antigen is not known.

For sorted subsets, 150 to 250 ng DNA per replicate equaled 30,000 or so T cell genomes. Only in-frame clones appear in the TCRdb table, and some are missing; sequencing was by immunoSEQ multiplex PCR. Among roughly 2 million clones listed, over 85% were seen once. V usage is TRBV6-5 and J usage is TRBJ1-1; D remains ambiguous. The sequenced material came from naive CD4+ T cells sorted from blood. Stated subset: CD45RA+ positively selected. The receptor was derived from a young man in good health. The DNA for the CDR3 is TGTGCCAGCAGTAAGACGACCGATGAAGCTTTCTTT. The encoded protein is CASSKTTDEAFF.